The present entry profiles one T cell receptor beta chain with its context. This clonotype appeared a few times. The target of this receptor is not known. Base qualities are not recorded, but no much larger clone differs from it by a single base. Ophthalmopathy patients had moderately to severely active disease, with a Clinical Activity Score of 3 or more, a NOSPECS grade of 4 or more, and a disease duration of less than 3 months. Any patient with an uncontrolled infection, another autoimmune disease, pregnancy or lactation was excluded. Diagnoses were based on clinical symptoms, serum thyroxine and TRAb, thyroid ultrasound and orbital computed tomography. PBMCs were separated from 8 to 10 ml of fresh peripheral blood using Ficoll-Paque density gradient centrifugation. Total RNA was extracted with Trizol reagent, and quality was checked on an Agilent 2100 Bioanalyzer. The TCR beta CDR3 regions were amplified from RNA transcripts. A first-round RT-PCR of the TCR CDR3 used the HTBI primer set with the Qiagen OneStep RT-PCR kit. Libraries were constructed in a second round of multiplex PCR, after which size selection and purification were carried out. The libraries were sequenced on an Illumina HiSeq2000 using paired-end 100 bp reads. As for the authors' bioinformatics: Raw data were processed with SOAPnuke, discarding reads with adapters, uncalled bases, mean Phred below 15, or no exact constant-primer or identifier match. COPE v1.2.5 was used to merge the high-quality paired reads, and each unique nucleotide sequence was defined as a clonotype. MiTCR v1.1 was used to align the clonotypes against IMGT TRBV, TRBD and TRBJ reference segments. Analysis was restricted to V-J combinations with a frequency above 0.0001, which covered over 98% of repertoires. The TCS score was defined as the ratio of F50 (clonal expansion) to E x V (chaos), calculated using BLOSUM62-based TCRdist between CDR3 peptides within each V-J. Welch's t-statistics and random forest reduced several hundred V-J features to under 15, which were used in a naive Bayes classifier (R e1071). The raw public reads went through TCRdb reprocessing: fastp at Q25, MiXCR clone calling, in-frame beta chains kept. Merged by CDR3 protein, the rows form single entries marked with the most common genes and DNA. V and J calls and clone size were set by TCRdb, not the authors. The sample contains around 600,000 distinct CDR3 sequences, around 13% of them found a single time. About an eighth of the sample comes from the top ten.

This record comes from a study of T cells in Graves' hyperthyroidism and ophthalmopathy (dated by TCRdb to between 2018 and 2020). Notes on the research overall: Peripheral blood was sampled at the time of initial diagnosis, prior to any treatment. TCR V-J signatures able to tell the groups apart were searched for in a discovery cohort of some 97 patients, of whom 43 had Graves' ophthalmopathy and about 60 had stable Graves' hyperthyroidism. Whether ophthalmopathy could be predicted prospectively was tested in an independent validation cohort made up of about 18 hyperthyroidism patients plus 17 patients who later progressed to ophthalmopathy. The 95 to 100 discovery patients were randomly split 7:3 into training and test sets. In addition, the study compared T-cell repertoires in thyroid tissue and in blood from six Graves' hyperthyroidism patients. After blood sampling, hyperthyroidism patients were treated with methimazole at a starting dose of 30 mg daily, and ophthalmopathy patients were treated with high-dose intravenous methylprednisolone. The paper describes TCR Vbeta CDR3 sequencing of fewer than 150 peripheral blood samples, made up of 40 to 45 ophthalmopathy patients, around 73 hyperthyroidism patients and 17 progressor patients.

Sequences SGHVS (CDR1) and FQNEAQ (CDR2) are obtained from the germline V gene. The CDR3 measures 16 amino acids from cysteine to phenylalanine. Just CDR3 DNA is preserved here, 48 bases in frame from base 1. Trimming accounts for 1 base at V and 5 bases at J, while the number of junction bases matched to no gene is 9. What the research found in general, with its limitations: Sample size was not statistically predetermined, and blinding of investigators to group allocation was not performed. Ophthalmopathy was separated from stable hyperthyroidism by a 13 V-J signature model, with over 85% sensitivity and 81% to 82% specificity obtained in cross-validation and 80%/75% obtained in testing. In validation, the model predicted progression to ophthalmopathy with over 60% sensitivity and over 72% specificity, a median of about six months before onset. Most expanded thyroid clonotypes (frequency above 0.001) were also detected in blood, a finding suggesting that blood repertoires may reflect thyroid immune responses.

The TCR sequence derives from a woman in her forties or fifties with Graves' ophthalmopathy. The sample consisted of blood. The sequence is built from TRBV7-8 and TRBJ2-7, and 9 bases in between align with TRBD2. Read as DNA, the sequence is TGTGCCAGCAGCTTAGGACGCGCGGGAGGGTTCGACGAGCAGTACTTC. Translated, it reads CASSLGRAGGFDEQYF.